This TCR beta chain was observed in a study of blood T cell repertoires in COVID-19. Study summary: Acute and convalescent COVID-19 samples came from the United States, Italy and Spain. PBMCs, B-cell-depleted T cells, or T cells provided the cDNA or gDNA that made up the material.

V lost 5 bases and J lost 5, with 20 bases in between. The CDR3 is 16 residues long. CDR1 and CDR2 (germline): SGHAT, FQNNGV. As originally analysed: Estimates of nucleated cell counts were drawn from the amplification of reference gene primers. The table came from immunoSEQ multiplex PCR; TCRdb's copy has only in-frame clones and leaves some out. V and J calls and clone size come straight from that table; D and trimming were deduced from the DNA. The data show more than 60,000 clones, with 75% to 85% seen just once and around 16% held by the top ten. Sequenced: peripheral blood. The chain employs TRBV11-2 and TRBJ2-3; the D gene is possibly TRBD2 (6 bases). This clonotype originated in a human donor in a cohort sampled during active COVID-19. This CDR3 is CASSLRSGDSGDTQYF. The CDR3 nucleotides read TGTGCCAGCAGCCTGCGGTCGGGGGATTCGGGAGATACGCAGTATTTT.